The 23 T cell receptor beta chains below were found in one sample sequenced in a study of CXCR3-negative and CXCR3-positive naive CD8 T cells. 5' RACE with UMI labels generated the TRB cDNA libraries. TCRdb reprocessed the 5' RACE reads and stores each CDR3 protein as one record, lacking DNA. This sample's clone table lists fewer than 60,000 distinct CDR3 sequences. The specimen was naive CXCR3- CD8+ T cells from blood. Subset defined: CD45RO-CCR7+CD27+CD95- naive CD8+ T cells lacking CXCR3 (TNR3-). The receptors derive from a human donor in good health. Some clones in this sample may be carry-over from other donors' samples.

The rearrangement links TRBV6-2 or TRBV6-3 to TRBJ1-1; TCRdb's D gene call, TRBD1, goes unchecked for lack of DNA. CDR3 length: 15 residues. The V gene's germline CDR1 is MNHEY and CDR2 SVGEGT. The CDR3 is CASSAQQGKNTEAFF.

V gene TRBV30 combines with J gene TRBJ1-1; TCRdb's assignment of TRBD1 cannot be checked, as there is no DNA. This CDR3 is built from 16 residues. Per the germline V gene, CDR1 is GTSNPN and CDR2 is SVGIG (reference sequence). The CDR3 reads CAWRVPGQGTTAEAFF.

The V call is TRBV4-1, the J call TRBJ2-1; TCRdb reports TRBD2, a call that lacks DNA to check it against. This CDR3 is built from 17 residues. Germline loops: CDR1 MGHRA, CDR2 YSYEKL. CDR3 loop: CASSQGGRGGPYNEQFF.

This chain uses TRBV7-8 with TRBJ2-1; no DNA is available, so the TRBD2 call from TCRdb remains unchecked. The CDR3 covers 13 residues. Germline loops: CDR1 SGHVS, CDR2 FQNEAQ. The CDR3 region is CASSPRTGREQFF.

The chain links TRBV27 to TRBJ1-1; TCRdb selects TRBD1, and the lack of DNA leaves this call unchecked. CDR3 length equals 13 residues. Germline CDR1 and CDR2: MNHEY and SMNVEV (reference sequence). The CDR3 sequence is CASRPLGQAEAFF.

The chain has TRBV28 and TRBJ1-1. The germline V gene encodes CDR1 MDHEN and CDR2 SYDVKM. This CDR3 spans 15 amino acids. CDR3 residues: CASSPRDYLPEEAFF.

The gene calls are TRBV20-1 and TRBJ2-3; no DNA is available, so the TRBD2 call from TCRdb remains unchecked. The germline V gene has CDR1 DFQATT and CDR2 SNEGSKA (reference sequence). The CDR3 is 17 amino acids. CDR3: CSASQPSGGPSTDTQYF.

The gene calls are TRBV11-1 and TRBJ2-1; no DNA is available, so the TRBD2 call from TCRdb remains unchecked. The CDR3 is 15 amino acids. Germline V gene data show CDR1 as SGHAT and CDR2 as FQDESV (reference sequence). CDR3 region: CASRGTSGAYNEQFF.

This chain joins TRBV6-2 or TRBV6-3 and TRBJ1-1. Germline-derived CDR1 and CDR2 are MNHEY and SVGEGT. This CDR3 spans 13 amino acids. The CDR3 protein is CASSYSLRTEAFF.

The gene calls are TRBV6-5 and TRBJ2-5; TCRdb's assignment of TRBD2 cannot be checked, as there is no DNA. This CDR3 has 15 residues. CDR1 is MNHEY and CDR2 is SVGAGI in the germline V gene. The CDR3: CASSYDRDSQETQYF.

CDR3: CASSQGTGGINEQFF. V and J are TRBV4-1 and TRBJ2-1; no DNA is available, so the TRBD2 call from TCRdb remains unchecked. The length of the CDR3 is 15 residues. The germline gives CDR1 MGHRA, CDR2 YSYEKL.

The chain couples TRBV12-3 or TRBV12-4 to TRBJ1-5; TCRdb designates TRBD1, a call that cannot be tested without DNA. The CDR3 consists of 14 residues. The CDR3 loop is CASSFGGSNQPQHF.

J is TRBJ1-2 and V is TRBV4-1. CDR3 length: 17 residues. Germline loops: CDR1 MGHRA, CDR2 YSYEKL. Here the CDR3 reads CASSQEARDRSNYGYTF.

CDR3 in amino acids: CSGRDREYEQYF. The chain is built from TRBV20-1 and TRBJ2-7; as DNA is missing, the TRBD1 call by TCRdb cannot be tested. Per the germline V gene, CDR1 is DFQATT and CDR2 is SNEGSKA (reference sequence). The CDR3 totals 12 residues.

The rearrangement links TRBV28 to TRBJ1-5. Germline V gene data show CDR1 as MDHEN and CDR2 as SYDVKM. The CDR3 sequence is 14 residues long. CDR3 sequence reads: CASGSDYSNQPQHF.

This chain connects TRBV10-3 to TRBJ1-1; TCRdb lists TRBD1, though no DNA is available to test this call. From germline, CDR1 is ENHRY and CDR2 SYGVKD. The length of the CDR3 is 17 residues. CDR3 amino acids: CAISEPRGGGQDTEAFF.

The CDR3 sequence: CASSWRGITEQFF. The gene calls are TRBV6-2 or TRBV6-3 and TRBJ2-1; TCRdb proposes TRBD2, but this gene call is untestable without DNA. Germline assignment: CDR1 MNHEY and CDR2 SVGEGT. The CDR3 is 13 amino acids.

The V call is TRBV20-1, the J call TRBJ2-1; as DNA is missing, the TRBD1 call by TCRdb cannot be tested. Germline V lookup: CDR1 DFQATT, CDR2 SNEGSKA (reference sequence). This CDR3 is 18 amino acids long. This CDR3 reads CSARDVAGGPSSYNEQFF.

This rearrangement joins TRBV29-1 to TRBJ1-1; the D call of TRBD1 rests on TCRdb alone, since no DNA is present to check it. The CDR3 loop spans 16 amino acids. Germline loops: CDR1 SQVTM, CDR2 ANQGSEA. This CDR3 is CSIPEATGGLNTEAFF. Based on the CDR3 plus reference TRBV29-1 and TRBJ1-1, the full variable domain is SAVISQKPSRDICQRGTSLTIQCQVDSQVTMMFWYRQQPGQSLTLIATANQGSEATYESGFVIDKFPISRPNLTFSTLTVSNMSPEDSSIYLCSIPEATGGLNTEAFFGQGTRLTVV.

The V and J genes are TRBV11-3 and TRBJ2-7; TCRdb reports TRBD2, a call that lacks DNA to check it against. Germline V gene data show CDR1 as SGHNT and CDR2 as YENEEA. This CDR3 is built from 16 residues. CDR3 loop: CASSLWTSGKAYEQYF.

V gene TRBV6-1 combines with J gene TRBJ2-7; with no DNA, the TCRdb D assignment of TRBD1 cannot be verified. The germline V gene encodes CDR1 MNHNS and CDR2 SASEGT. This CDR3 is 15 amino acids long. The CDR3 here is CASSAGGLSPYGQYF.

The gene calls are TRBV7-9 and TRBJ2-7; as DNA is missing, the TRBD1 call by TCRdb cannot be tested. The CDR3 runs to 13 residues. Germline CDR1 and CDR2: SEHNR and FQNEAQ (reference sequence). CDR3 in amino acids: CASSHGTNREQYF.

The chain carries TRBV15 and TRBJ1-6; TCRdb's D gene call, TRBD1, goes unchecked for lack of DNA. The germline CDR1 and CDR2 sequences are LNHNV and YYDKDF (reference sequence). The CDR3 contains 15 residues. The CDR3 here is CATSRERLGGSPLHF.